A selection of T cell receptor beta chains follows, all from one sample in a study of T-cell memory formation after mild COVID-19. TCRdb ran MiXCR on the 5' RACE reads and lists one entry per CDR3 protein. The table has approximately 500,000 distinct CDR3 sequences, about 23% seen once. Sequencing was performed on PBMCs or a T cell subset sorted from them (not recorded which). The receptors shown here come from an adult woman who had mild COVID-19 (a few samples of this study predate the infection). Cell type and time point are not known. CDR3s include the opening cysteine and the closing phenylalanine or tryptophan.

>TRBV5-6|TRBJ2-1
CASSFAVAGGTRPNEQFF
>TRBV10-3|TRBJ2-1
CAISETSGMGNEQFF
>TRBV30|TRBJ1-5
CAWRAVPRDRGGDCRFDSNQPQHF
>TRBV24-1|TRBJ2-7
CATSDSRSGDSYEQYF
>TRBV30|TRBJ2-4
CAWSARNIQYF
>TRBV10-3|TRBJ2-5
CAISRGAEETQYF
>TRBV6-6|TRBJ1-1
CASRRQGADTEAFF
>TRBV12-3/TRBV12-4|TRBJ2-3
CASSPTGTRASDTQYF
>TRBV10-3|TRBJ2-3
CAISDREADTQYF
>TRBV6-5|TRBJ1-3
CASRSGTGAGNTIYF